The T cell receptor (beta chain) described here comes from a study of tumor-infiltrating lymphocytes in oesophageal squamous cell carcinoma. In TCRdb, the PCR reads were re-called with MiXCR into one record per CDR3 protein. Of roughly 20,000 distinct CDR3 sequences listed, 35% to 45% are singletons. The sample holds many counts of this clonotype. A read error is possible here, since a much larger clone lies one base away. Unmatched junction bases numbered 11, after V lost 1 base and J lost 10 bases. Germline V gives CDR1 MNHNS, CDR2 SASEGT. The CDR3 loop spans 16 amino acids. The TCR comes from a female donor with esophageal squamous cell carcinoma. Material for sequencing was normal esophageal tissue next to the tumor. The rearrangement uses TRBV6-1 and TRBJ2-1; 9 bases map to TRBD1. CDR3 sequence reads: CASSEGTGTGYDEQFF. The CDR3 coding sequence is TGTGCCAGCAGTGAAGGCACCGGGACAGGGTACGACGAGCAGTTCTTC.